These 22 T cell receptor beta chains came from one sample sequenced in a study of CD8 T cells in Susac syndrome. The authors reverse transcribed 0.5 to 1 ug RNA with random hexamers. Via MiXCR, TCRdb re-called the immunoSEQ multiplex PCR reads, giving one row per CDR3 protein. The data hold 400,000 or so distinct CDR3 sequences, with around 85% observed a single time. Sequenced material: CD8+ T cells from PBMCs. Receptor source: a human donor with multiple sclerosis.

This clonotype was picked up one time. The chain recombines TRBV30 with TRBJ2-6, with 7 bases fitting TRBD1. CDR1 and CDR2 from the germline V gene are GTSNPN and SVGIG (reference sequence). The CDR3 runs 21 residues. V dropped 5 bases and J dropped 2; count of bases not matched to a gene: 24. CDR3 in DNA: TGTGCCTGGGCGCCTTCTCTACAGGGGTTGTTACTTGGGACTGGGGCCAACGTCCTGACTTTC. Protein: CAWAPSLQGLLLGTGANVLTF.

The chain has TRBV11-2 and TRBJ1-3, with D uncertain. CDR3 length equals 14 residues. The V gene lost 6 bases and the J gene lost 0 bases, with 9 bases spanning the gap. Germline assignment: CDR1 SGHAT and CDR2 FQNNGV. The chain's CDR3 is CASRSLRSGNTIYF. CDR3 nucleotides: TGTGCCAGCAGATCTCTCCGCTCTGGAAACACCATATATTTT. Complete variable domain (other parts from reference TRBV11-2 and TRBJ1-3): EAGVAQSPRYKIIEKRQSVAFWCNPISGHATLYWYQQILGQGPKLLIQFQNNGVVDDSQLPKDRFSAERLKGVDSTLKIQPAKLEDSAVYLCASRSLRSGNTIYFGEGSWLTVV.

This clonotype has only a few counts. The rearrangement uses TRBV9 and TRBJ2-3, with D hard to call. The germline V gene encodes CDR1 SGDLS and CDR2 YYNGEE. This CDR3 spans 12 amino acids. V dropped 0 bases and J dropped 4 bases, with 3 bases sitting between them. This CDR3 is CASSVGADTQYF. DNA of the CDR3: TGTGCCAGCAGCGTAGGAGCAGATACGCAGTATTTT. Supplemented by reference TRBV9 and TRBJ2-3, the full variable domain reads DSGVTQTPKHLITATGQRVTLRCSPRSGDLSVYWYQQSLDQGLQFLIQYYNGEERAKGNILERFSAQQFPDLHSELNLSSLELGDSALYFCASSVGADTQYFGPGTRLTVL.

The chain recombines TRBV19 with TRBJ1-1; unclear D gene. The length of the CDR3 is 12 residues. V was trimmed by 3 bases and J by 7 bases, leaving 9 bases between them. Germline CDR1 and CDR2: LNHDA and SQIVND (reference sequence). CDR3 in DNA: TGTGCCAGTAGTATGCGTGGTAATGAAGCTTTCTTT. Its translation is CASSMRGNEAFF.

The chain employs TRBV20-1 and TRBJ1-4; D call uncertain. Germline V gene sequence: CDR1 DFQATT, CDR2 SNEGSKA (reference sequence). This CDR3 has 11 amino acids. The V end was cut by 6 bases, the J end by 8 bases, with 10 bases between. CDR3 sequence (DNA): TGCAGTGCAGCAGGAGGCGAAAAACTGTTTTTT. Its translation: CSAAGGEKLFF.

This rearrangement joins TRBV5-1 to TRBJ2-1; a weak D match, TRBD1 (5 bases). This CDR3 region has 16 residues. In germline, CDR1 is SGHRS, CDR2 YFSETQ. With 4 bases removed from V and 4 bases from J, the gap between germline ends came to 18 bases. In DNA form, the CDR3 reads TGCGCCAGCAGCCTGACCAAGGACACGGGTTACAATGAGCAGTTCTTC. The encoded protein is CASSLTKDTGYNEQFF.

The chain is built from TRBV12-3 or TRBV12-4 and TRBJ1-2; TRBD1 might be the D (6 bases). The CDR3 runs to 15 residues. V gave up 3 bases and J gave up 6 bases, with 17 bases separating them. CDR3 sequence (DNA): TGTGCCAGCAGTTTCTCGGTCGCAGGGGATGATGGCTACACCTTC. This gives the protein CASSFSVAGDDGYTF.

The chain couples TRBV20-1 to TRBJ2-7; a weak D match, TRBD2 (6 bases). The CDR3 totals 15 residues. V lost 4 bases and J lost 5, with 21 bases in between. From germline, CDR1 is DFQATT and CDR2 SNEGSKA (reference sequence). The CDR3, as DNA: TGCAGTGCTACCAGCAAGACTAGGATAACGAACGAGCAGTACTTC. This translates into CSATSKTRITNEQYF.

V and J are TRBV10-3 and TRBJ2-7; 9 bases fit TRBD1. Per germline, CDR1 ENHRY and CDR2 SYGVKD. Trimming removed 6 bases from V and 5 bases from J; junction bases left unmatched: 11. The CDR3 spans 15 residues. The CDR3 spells CAIRDLDRGLDEQYF. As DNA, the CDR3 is TGTGCCATCAGGGACTTGGACAGGGGTCTAGACGAGCAGTACTTC.

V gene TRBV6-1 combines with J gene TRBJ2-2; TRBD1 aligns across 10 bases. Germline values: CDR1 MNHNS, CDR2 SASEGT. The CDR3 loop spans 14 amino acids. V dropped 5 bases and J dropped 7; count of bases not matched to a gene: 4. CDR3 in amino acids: CASSRTGGGGELFF. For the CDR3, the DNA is TGTGCCAGCAGTCGGACAGGGGGAGGCGGGGAGCTGTTTTTT.

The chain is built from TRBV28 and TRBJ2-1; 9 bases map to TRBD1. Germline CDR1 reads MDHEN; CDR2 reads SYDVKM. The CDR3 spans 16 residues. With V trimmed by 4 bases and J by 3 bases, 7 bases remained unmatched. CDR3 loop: CASSYLTGGVYNEQFF. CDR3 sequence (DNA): TGTGCCAGCAGTTACCTGACAGGGGGGGTCTACAATGAGCAGTTCTTC.

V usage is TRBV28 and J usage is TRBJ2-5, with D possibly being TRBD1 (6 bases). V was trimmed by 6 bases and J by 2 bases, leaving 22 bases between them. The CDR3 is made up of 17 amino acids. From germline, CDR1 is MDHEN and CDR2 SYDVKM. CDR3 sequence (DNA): TGTGCCAGCAGGGACACAGGGACCGTCCCCTTACAAGAGACCCAGTACTTC. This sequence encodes CASRDTGTVPLQETQYF.

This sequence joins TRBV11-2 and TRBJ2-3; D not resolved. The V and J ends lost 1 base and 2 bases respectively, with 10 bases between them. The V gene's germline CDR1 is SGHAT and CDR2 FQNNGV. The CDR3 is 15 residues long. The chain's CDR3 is CASSLGPTDTDTQYF. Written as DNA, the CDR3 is TGTGCCAGCAGCTTAGGCCCGACCGACACAGATACGCAGTATTTT.

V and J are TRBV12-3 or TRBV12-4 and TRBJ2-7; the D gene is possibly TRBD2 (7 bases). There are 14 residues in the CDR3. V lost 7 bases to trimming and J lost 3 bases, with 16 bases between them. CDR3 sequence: CASTQGAGHYEQYF. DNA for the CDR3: TGTGCCAGCACTCAGGGAGCGGGACACTACGAGCAGTACTTC.

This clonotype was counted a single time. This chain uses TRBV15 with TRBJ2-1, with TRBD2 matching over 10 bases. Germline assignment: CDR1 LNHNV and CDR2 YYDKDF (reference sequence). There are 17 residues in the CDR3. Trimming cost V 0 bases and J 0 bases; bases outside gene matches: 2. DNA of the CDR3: TGTGCCACCAGCAGAGAAGGACTAGCGGACTCCTACAATGAGCAGTTCTTC. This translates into CATSREGLADSYNEQFF. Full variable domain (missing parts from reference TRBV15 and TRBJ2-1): DAMVIQNPRYQVTQFGKPVTLSCSQTLNHNVMYWYQQKSSQAPKLLFHYYDKDFNNEADTPDNFQSRRPNTSFCFLDIRSPGLGDTAMYLCATSREGLADSYNEQFFGPGTRLTVL.

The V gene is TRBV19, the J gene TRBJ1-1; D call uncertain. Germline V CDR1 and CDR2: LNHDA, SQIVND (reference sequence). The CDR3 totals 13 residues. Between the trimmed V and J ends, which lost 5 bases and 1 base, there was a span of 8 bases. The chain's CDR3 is CASSQAPNTEAFF. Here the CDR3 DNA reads TGTGCCAGTAGTCAGGCGCCGAACACTGAAGCTTTCTTT.

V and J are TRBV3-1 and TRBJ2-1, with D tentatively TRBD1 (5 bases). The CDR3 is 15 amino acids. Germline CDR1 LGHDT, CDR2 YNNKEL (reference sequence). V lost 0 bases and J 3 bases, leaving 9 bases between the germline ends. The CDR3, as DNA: TGTGCCAGCAGCCAAGAAGGGGCCTACTACAATGAGCAGTTCTTC. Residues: CASSQEGAYYNEQFF.

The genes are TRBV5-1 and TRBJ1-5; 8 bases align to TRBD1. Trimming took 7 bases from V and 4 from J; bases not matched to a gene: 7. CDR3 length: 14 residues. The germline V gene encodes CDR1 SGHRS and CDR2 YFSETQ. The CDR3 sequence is CASSDGQGNQPQHF. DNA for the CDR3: TGCGCCAGCTCCGATGGACAGGGAAATCAGCCCCAGCATTTT.

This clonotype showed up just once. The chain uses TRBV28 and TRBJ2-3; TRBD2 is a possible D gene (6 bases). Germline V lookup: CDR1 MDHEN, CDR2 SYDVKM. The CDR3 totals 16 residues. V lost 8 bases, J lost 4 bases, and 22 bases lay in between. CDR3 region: CASSPLGRGRSDTQYF. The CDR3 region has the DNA TGTGCCAGCTCCCCTTTAGGGCGGGGAAGGTCAGATACGCAGTATTTT.

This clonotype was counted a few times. This CDR3 reads CSARVNTEAFF. In DNA, the CDR3 is TGCAGTGCTAGAGTGAACACTGAAGCTTTCTTT. J is TRBJ1-1 and V is TRBV20-1; D is ambiguous. The CDR3 is 11 residues long. Germline CDR1 is DFQATT and CDR2 is SNEGSKA (reference sequence). Trimming took off 1 base at V and 0 bases at J, with 0 bases between the two ends.

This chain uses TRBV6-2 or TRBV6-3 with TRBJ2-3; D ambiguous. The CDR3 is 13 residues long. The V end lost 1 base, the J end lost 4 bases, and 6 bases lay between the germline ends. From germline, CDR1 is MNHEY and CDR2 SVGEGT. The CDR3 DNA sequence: TGTGCCAGCAGTTACTTCCTAGCAGATACGCAGTATTTT. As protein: CASSYFLADTQYF.

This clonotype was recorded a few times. The CDR3 region is CASSYSGQGFTEAFF. In DNA form, the CDR3 reads TGTGCCAGCAGTTACTCCGGACAGGGCTTCACTGAAGCTTTCTTT. The chain is built from TRBV6-2 or TRBV6-3 and TRBJ1-1, with TRBD1 identical over 8 bases. The CDR3 loop spans 15 amino acids. V lost 0 bases and J lost 4; bases outside the gene matches: 4. Germline-derived CDR1 and CDR2 are MNHEY and SVGEGT.